Following are 22 T cell receptor beta chains from one sample sequenced in a study of shared clonotypes between healthy human individuals. Method: immunoSEQ multiplex PCR; TCRdb's copy keeps in-frame clones and lacks some. The sample gives about 1,800,000 clones, around 96% of which show up once; roughly 1% is in the top ten. Naive CD8 cells were CD45RO-negative, positively selected for CCR7, excluding terminally differentiated effector memory CD45RA+ cells. Sequenced: naive CD8+ T cells sorted from blood. All receptors come from a young man in good health.

The CDR3 sequence is CASQEPPETQYF. CDR3 in DNA: TGTGCCAGCCAAGAACCACCTGAGACCCAGTACTTC. The chain joins TRBV6-5 to TRBJ2-5; D not resolved. CDR3 length: 12 residues. Germline V gene sequence: CDR1 MNHEY, CDR2 SVGAGI. The germline V and J ends were trimmed by 8 bases and 5 bases, with 12 bases remaining between them.

V gene TRBV6-5 combines with J gene TRBJ2-2, with D perhaps TRBD1 (6 bases). The CDR3 consists of 13 residues. Germline CDR1 is MNHEY and CDR2 is SVGAGI. V lost 7 bases, J lost 6 bases, and 12 bases lay in between. CDR3 loop: CASTMTGAGELFF. CDR3 coding DNA: TGTGCCAGCACTATGACAGGTGCCGGGGAGCTGTTTTTT.

The chain employs TRBV5-1 and TRBJ2-7; 9 nucleotides match TRBD1. V shed 3 bases and J 1 base; nucleotides not matched to a gene: 5. There are 15 residues in the CDR3. Germline CDR1 and CDR2: SGHRS and YFSETQ. CDR3 coding DNA: TGCGCCAGCAGCTATCGAGGACAGGGGTCCTACGAGCAGTACTTC. Protein product: CASSYRGQGSYEQYF.

This sequence joins TRBV4-1 and TRBJ1-1; D remains unclear. CDR1 and CDR2 from the germline V gene are MGHRA and YSYEKL. The CDR3 length is 15 residues. The germline V and J ends were trimmed by 0 bases and 3 bases, with 11 bases remaining between them. The DNA for the CDR3 is TGCGCCAGCAGCCAAGAGGGTGGGGTTCACACTGAAGCTTTCTTT. It is translated as CASSQEGGVHTEAFF.

In DNA, the CDR3 is TGTGCCAGCAGCTTAGTGGGACTAGCCGTCAATGAGCAGTTCTTC. This translates into CASSLVGLAVNEQFF. J is TRBJ2-1 and V is TRBV7-9; 9 positions agree with TRBD2. Germline trimming cut 1 base from V and 6 bases from J; bases unmatched to any gene: 4. The CDR3 is 15 residues long. Per germline, CDR1 SEHNR and CDR2 FQNEAQ (reference sequence).

Notes on this clone: Other DNA sequences of this sample code for an identical CDR3. The chain couples TRBV4-3 to TRBJ2-1; D possibly matches TRBD1 or TRBD2 (5 bases each). V was pared by 0 bases and J by 3 bases, with 12 bases between. The CDR3 spans 16 residues. CDR1 and CDR2 from the germline V gene are LGHNA and YSLEER. The CDR3 protein is CASSQDLGTSYNEQFF. The DNA for the CDR3 is TGCGCCAGCAGCCAAGATCTAGGGACCAGCTACAATGAGCAGTTCTTC.

This rearrangement joins TRBV30 to TRBJ1-5, with 7 bases that match TRBD1. The V and J ends lost 2 bases and 3 bases, in that order; junction bases with no gene match: 7. This CDR3 has 15 amino acids. The V gene's germline CDR1 is GTSNPN and CDR2 SVGIG (reference sequence). For the CDR3, the DNA is TGTGCCTGGAGTACCTTAGGGACAGACAATCAGCCCCAGCATTTT. Protein sequence: CAWSTLGTDNQPQHF.

The chain uses TRBV15 and TRBJ2-7; D unresolved. The CDR3 is 13 residues long. The germline V gene encodes CDR1 LNHNV and CDR2 YYDKDF (reference sequence). Between the trimmed V and J ends, which lost 4 bases and 3 bases, there was a span of 10 bases. The CDR3 region has the DNA TGTGCCACCAGCATGGGCAGGAACTACGAGCAGTACTTC. The encoded protein is CATSMGRNYEQYF.

The V and J genes are TRBV7-8 and TRBJ2-6; D could derive from TRBD1 or TRBD2 (5 bases each). V was clipped by 5 bases and J by 5 bases, with 19 bases between them. Germline V gene data show CDR1 as SGHVS and CDR2 as FQNEAQ. CDR3 size: 17 residues. The CDR3 spells CASSDGDPQSRANVLTF. Written as DNA, the CDR3 is TGTGCCAGCAGCGATGGGGACCCACAAAGTCGGGCCAACGTCCTGACTTTC.

The J gene is TRBJ1-1, the V gene TRBV6-1; D may be TRBD1 (6 bases). V was clipped by 2 bases and J by 3 bases, with 10 bases between them. Per germline, CDR1 MNHNS and CDR2 SASEGT. The CDR3 runs 14 residues. Here the CDR3 DNA reads TGTGCCAGCAGTGAAACAGGGTTGGACACTGAAGCTTTCTTT. Amino acids: CASSETGLDTEAFF.

This chain uses TRBV28 with TRBJ1-5, with D unclear. Trimming stripped 5 bases from V and 4 bases from J, with 12 bases between. The CDR3 contains 14 residues. The V gene's germline CDR1 is MDHEN and CDR2 SYDVKM. CDR3 sequence (DNA): TGTGCCAGCAGTCTACATGATCTAAATCAGCCCCAGCATTTT. Its translation is CASSLHDLNQPQHF.

V usage is TRBV9 and J usage is TRBJ2-7; D is tentatively TRBD1 or TRBD2 (5 bases each). The V and J ends lost 3 bases and 0 bases respectively, with 13 bases between them. Germline CDR1 is SGDLS and CDR2 is YYNGEE. CDR3 size: 15 residues. DNA for the CDR3: TGTGCCAGCAGCGCGGGACCTTTCCTCTCCTACGAGCAGTACTTC. Protein: CASSAGPFLSYEQYF.

The rearrangement joins TRBV10-3 to TRBJ1-5; no definite D call. The CDR3 covers 14 residues. Trimming removed 4 bases at V and 7 bases at J, with 14 bases between. Germline V gives CDR1 ENHRY, CDR2 SYGVKD. CDR3 nucleotide sequence: TGTGCCATCAGTGGGTCGGGCAGGCGGCAGCCCCAGCATTTT. Translated, it gives CAISGSGRRQPQHF.

The chain employs TRBV4-1 and TRBJ2-7; D perhaps matches TRBD2 (5 bases). The V gene's germline CDR1 is MGHRA and CDR2 YSYEKL. Deletions cut 0 bases from V and 4 bases from J, with 16 bases between. The CDR3 totals 16 residues. CDR3 sequence reads: CASSQESEVRAYEQYF. The CDR3 DNA is TGCGCCAGCAGCCAAGAGTCGGAGGTACGGGCGTACGAGCAGTACTTC.

This clone was recorded a few times. The CDR3, as DNA: TGTGCCAGTAGTGCGACTAGCGGGGGATTCGGCGGGGAGCTGTTTTTT. Translating it yields CASSATSGGFGGELFF. The chain recombines TRBV19 with TRBJ2-2, with TRBD2 matching over 12 bases. After removal of 5 bases from V and 7 bases from J, the junction contained 8 bases not matched to a gene. Per germline, CDR1 LNHDA and CDR2 SQIVND (reference sequence). The CDR3 sequence is 16 residues long.

V usage is TRBV14 and J usage is TRBJ1-1; D not certain. The germline V gene encodes CDR1 SGHDN and CDR2 FVKESK. CDR3 length: 16 amino acids. The V end lost 2 bases, the J end lost 0 bases, and 13 bases lay between the germline ends. CDR3 region: CASSQSGLGLNTEAFF. The CDR3 region has the DNA TGTGCCAGCAGCCAATCCGGGCTGGGCCTGAACACTGAAGCTTTCTTT.

This chain uses TRBV11-2 with TRBJ2-2, with D perhaps matching TRBD1 (6 bases). Per the germline V gene, CDR1 is SGHAT and CDR2 is FQNNGV. V was pared by 3 bases and J by 3 bases, with 11 bases between. The CDR3 length is 15 residues. The CDR3 spells CASSFGQGYTGELFF. Written as DNA, the CDR3 is TGTGCCAGCAGCTTTGGGCAGGGGTACACCGGGGAGCTGTTTTTT.

V is TRBV28 and J is TRBJ1-2, with D unresolved. Trimming shortened V by 4 bases and J by 3 bases, and 21 bases separated the two germline ends. This CDR3 has 17 amino acids. Germline V CDR1 and CDR2: MDHEN, SYDVKM. The DNA of the CDR3 is TGTGCCAGCAGTTCCTCCCGAGAAGGCCTCTTTTACTATGGCTACACCTTC. This sequence encodes CASSSSREGLFYYGYTF.

This clone was seen just once. This rearrangement joins TRBV9 to TRBJ1-4; the D gene is possibly TRBD1 (5 bases). V lost 0 bases, J lost 7 bases, and 13 bases lay in between. The germline V gene encodes CDR1 SGDLS and CDR2 YYNGEE. The CDR3 consists of 15 residues. The CDR3: CASSVGLGGSEKLFF. CDR3 sequence (DNA): TGTGCCAGCAGCGTAGGCTTGGGGGGGTCTGAAAAACTGTTTTTT.

This rearrangement joins TRBV9 to TRBJ2-2; TRBD1 matches at 7 bases. CDR1 and CDR2 from the germline V gene are SGDLS and YYNGEE. CDR3 length equals 13 residues. After removal of 3 bases from V and 7 bases from J, the junction contained 3 bases not matched to a gene. The CDR3 bases are TGTGCCAGCAGCGGACAGGGCTACGGGGAGCTGTTTTTT. As protein: CASSGQGYGELFF.

The V call is TRBV29-1, the J call TRBJ2-5; TRBD2 aligns across 10 bases. V lost 5 bases and J lost 7; bases outside the gene matches: 4. The germline V gene encodes CDR1 SQVTM and CDR2 ANQGSEA. This CDR3 contains 12 residues. Here the CDR3 DNA reads TGCAGCGTTAGCGGGGGGGCTGGGACCCAGTACTTC. Translating it yields CSVSGGAGTQYF. Filled out from reference TRBV29-1 and TRBJ2-5, the complete variable domain reads SAVISQKPSRDICQRGTSLTIQCQVDSQVTMMFWYRQQPGQSLTLIATANQGSEATYESGFVIDKFPISRPNLTFSTLTVSNMSPEDSSIYLCSVSGGAGTQYFGPGTRLLVL.

A remark on this clone: Other DNA sequences from this sample encode an identical CDR3 as well. The V gene is TRBV11-2, the J gene TRBJ2-1, with TRBD2 matching 11 bases. With 5 bases clipped from V and 7 bases from J, the junction kept 7 bases outside the gene matches. CDR1 SGHAT and CDR2 FQNNGV come from the germline V gene. The CDR3 covers 15 residues. The CDR3 region has the DNA TGTGCCAGCAGCCCCTTAGCGGGGGGGCCGAATGAGCAGTTCTTC. Residues: CASSPLAGGPNEQFF. The complete variable domain, with remaining parts taken from reference TRBV11-2 and TRBJ2-1, reads EAGVAQSPRYKIIEKRQSVAFWCNPISGHATLYWYQQILGQGPKLLIQFQNNGVVDDSQLPKDRFSAERLKGVDSTLKIQPAKLEDSAVYLCASSPLAGGPNEQFFGPGTRLTVL.